The present TCR beta chain was sequenced within a study of beta chain features in type 1 diabetes. Study-level points and caveats: Reduced insertions and increased deletions marked VDJ junctions in type 1 diabetes patients. All four CD4+ subsets of Type 1 diabetes patients contained TCRB CDR3s that were moderately but significantly shorter. The cDNA sequencing approach could over-represent high-TCR-expressing cells.

This clone has only a few counts. Antigen unknown. With 8 bases removed from V and 2 bases from J, the gap between germline ends came to 11 bases. This CDR3 is 13 amino acids long. Germline CDR1 SNHLY, CDR2 FYNNEI. Isolated RNA was reverse transcribed in full, so expressed TCRB transcripts were sequenced. The repertoire was sequenced with immunoSEQ multiplex PCR; TCRdb's copy has only in-frame clones and lacks some. Of about 650,000 clones in the sample, roughly 12% were seen once. Material: naive CD4+ T cells from blood. The sequence was collected from a man aged 30 to 45 with type 1 diabetes. This rearrangement joins TRBV2 to TRBJ2-3; the D gene is possibly TRBD2 (5 bases). CDR3 DNA sequence: TGTGCCAGCGCTCGGGGAAACACAGATACGCAGTATTTT. Protein: CASARGNTDTQYF.